This is a list of T cell receptor beta chains from one sample in a study of brain T cells in children with intractable seizures. Only in-frame clones appear in the TCRdb table, and some are missing; sequencing was by immunoSEQ multiplex PCR. This table holds some 76,000 clones, 90% to 95% found once. The sequences come from peripheral blood, collected at surgery. Source of these receptors: a boy less than two years old with tuberous sclerosis and intractable seizures. CDR3s include the opening cysteine and the closing phenylalanine or tryptophan. A D gene is named only where the DNA matches it firmly. Expanded clones are given a class, and other clones once, few, many or no size at all.

size,D,V,J,length,CDR3
NA,TRBD1,TRBV12-3/TRBV12-4,TRBJ2-1,12,CASTYRGNEQFF
NA,NA,TRBV3-1/TRBV3-2,TRBJ1-1,16,CASTLMRTDKTTEAFF
NA,NA,TRBV28,TRBJ2-1,15,CASTRARLAYNEQFF
NA,NA,TRBV11-2,TRBJ2-7,11,CASSSLYEQYF
once,NA,TRBV3-1/TRBV3-2,TRBJ2-3,12,CASSQDRGTQYF
NA,NA,TRBV4-2,TRBJ1-2,16,CASSQDVVSANYGYTF
NA,NA,TRBV2,TRBJ2-4,14,CASSLVKAKNIQYF
NA,TRBD1,TRBV7-9,TRBJ1-6,15,CASSPPQGERSPLHF
NA,TRBD2,TRBV9,TRBJ2-7,14,CASSVGMGGAEQYF
NA,TRBD2,TRBV24-1,TRBJ2-1,16,CATSDISGRSGNEQFF
NA,NA,TRBV5-1,TRBJ1-1,13,CASSLGGGTEAFF
NA,TRBD1,TRBV15,TRBJ2-3,15,CATSRDVQGADTQYF
NA,TRBD1,TRBV18,TRBJ2-7,12,CASSPDRDEQYF
few,NA,TRBV19,TRBJ2-2,14,CASSPGNSPGELFF
NA,NA,TRBV4-2,TRBJ2-7,16,CASSQVEQAPTYEQYF
NA,NA,TRBV19,TRBJ1-5,15,CASSIDGQPNQPQHF
NA,TRBD1,TRBV18,TRBJ1-1,14,CASSLPGQVTEAFF
NA,TRBD1,TRBV10-2,TRBJ2-7,15,CASSERGRRSYEQYF
NA,NA,TRBV20-1,TRBJ1-6,14,CSASSQTYNSPLHF
NA,TRBD2,TRBV13,TRBJ2-3,16,CASSYSAGGPTDTQYF
NA,NA,TRBV27,TRBJ2-1,17,CASSSHTPDRSYNEQFF
NA,NA,TRBV2,TRBJ1-2,11,CASVVGVGYTF
NA,NA,TRBV2,TRBJ1-2,10,CARKGYGYTF
NA,NA,TRBV15,TRBJ1-3,13,CATSRVSGNTIYF
NA,NA,TRBV9,TRBJ1-4,14,CASSVGAGNEKLFF
NA,TRBD2,TRBV7-9,TRBJ2-1,15,CASSSAGGGYNEQFF
NA,NA,TRBV6-5,TRBJ1-1,14,CASSYGVLNTEAFF
once,NA,TRBV11-2,TRBJ1-1,12,CASSFGNTEAFF
NA,NA,TRBV5-1,TRBJ2-3,14,CASSFSGEVDTQYF
NA,TRBD1,TRBV11-2,TRBJ1-5,14,CASSVDRVGQPQHF
NA,NA,TRBV3-1/TRBV3-2,TRBJ1-1,14,CASSPGHRNTEAFF
NA,NA,TRBV6-5,TRBJ1-2,13,CASSTKGSGGYTF
NA,NA,TRBV2,TRBJ2-3,13,CATLRGSTDTQYF
once,NA,TRBV11-3,TRBJ2-1,13,CASSQMGYNEQFF
NA,NA,TRBV14,TRBJ2-7,15,CASSQDPGNPYEQYF
NA,NA,TRBV27,TRBJ2-1,14,CASTTSGSYNEQFF
NA,NA,TRBV4-1,TRBJ1-5,15,CASSQAATEYQPQHF
NA,NA,TRBV7-2,TRBJ1-2,14,CASSLSLGDYGYTF
NA,TRBD1,TRBV19,TRBJ2-7,16,CASSKGTGTGGVEQYF
NA,NA,TRBV10-3,TRBJ1-5,18,CAISERFSGGLGNQPQHF
NA,NA,TRBV12-3/TRBV12-4,TRBJ2-5,12,CASSQRLGTQYF
NA,TRBD1,TRBV29-1,TRBJ1-2,14,CSVEDRSGIYGYTF
NA,NA,TRBV30,TRBJ1-5,14,CAWTPGSGNQPQHF
NA,NA,TRBV7-2,TRBJ1-5,15,CASSKSGGRDQPQHF
NA,TRBD2,TRBV9,TRBJ2-1,15,CASSETSGENNEQFF
NA,TRBD1,TRBV11-2,TRBJ2-2,17,CASSFQLDRGNTGELFF
once,NA,TRBV6-5,TRBJ1-4,15,CASSYSRHPIGKLFF
NA,TRBD1,TRBV29-1,TRBJ1-1,11,CSARQGPEAFF
NA,TRBD1,TRBV5-1,TRBJ1-1,12,CASSLGTGETFF